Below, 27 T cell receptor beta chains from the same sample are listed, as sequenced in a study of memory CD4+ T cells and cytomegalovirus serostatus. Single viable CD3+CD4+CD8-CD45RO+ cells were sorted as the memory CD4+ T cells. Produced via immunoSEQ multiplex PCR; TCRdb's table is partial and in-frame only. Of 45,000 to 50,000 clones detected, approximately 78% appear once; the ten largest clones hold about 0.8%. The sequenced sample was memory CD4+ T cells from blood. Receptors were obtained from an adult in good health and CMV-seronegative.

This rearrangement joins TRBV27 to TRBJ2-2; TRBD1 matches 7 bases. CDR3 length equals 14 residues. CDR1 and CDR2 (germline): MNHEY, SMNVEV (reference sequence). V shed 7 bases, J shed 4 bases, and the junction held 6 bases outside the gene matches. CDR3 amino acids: CASMRTGPTGELFF. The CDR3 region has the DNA TGTGCCAGCATGAGGACAGGCCCCACCGGGGAGCTGTTTTTT.

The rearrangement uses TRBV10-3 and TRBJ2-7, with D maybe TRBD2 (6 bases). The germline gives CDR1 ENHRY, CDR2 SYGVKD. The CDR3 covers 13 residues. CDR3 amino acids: CASGTPSSYEQYF. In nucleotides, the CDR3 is TGTGCTTCGGGGACTCCGAGCTCCTACGAGCAGTACTTC.

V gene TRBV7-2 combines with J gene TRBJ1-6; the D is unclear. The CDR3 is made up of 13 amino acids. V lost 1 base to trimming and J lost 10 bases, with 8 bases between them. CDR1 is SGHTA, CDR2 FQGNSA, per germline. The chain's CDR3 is CASSLVGESPLHF. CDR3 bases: TGTGCCAGCAGCTTAGTAGGAGAGTCACCCCTCCACTTT.

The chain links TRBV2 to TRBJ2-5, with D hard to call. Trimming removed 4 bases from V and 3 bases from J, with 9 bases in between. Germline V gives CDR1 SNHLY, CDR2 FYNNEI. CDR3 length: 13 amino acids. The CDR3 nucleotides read TGTGCCAGCAGTGTATTGCGTAAAGAGACCCAGTACTTC. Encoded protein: CASSVLRKETQYF.

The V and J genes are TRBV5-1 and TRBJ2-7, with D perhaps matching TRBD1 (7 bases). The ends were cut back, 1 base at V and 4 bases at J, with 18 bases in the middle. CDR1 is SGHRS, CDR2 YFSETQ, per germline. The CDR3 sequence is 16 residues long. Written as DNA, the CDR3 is TGCGCCAGCAGCTTGCTAGGGGGCCGGGACTTATACGAGCAGTACTTC. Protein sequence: CASSLLGGRDLYEQYF.

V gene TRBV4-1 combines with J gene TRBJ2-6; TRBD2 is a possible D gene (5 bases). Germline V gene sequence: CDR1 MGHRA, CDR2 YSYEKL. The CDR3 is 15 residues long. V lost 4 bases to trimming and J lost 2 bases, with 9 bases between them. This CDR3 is CASSPLGTGANVLTF. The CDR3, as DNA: TGCGCCAGCAGCCCACTAGGGACTGGGGCCAACGTCCTGACTTTC.

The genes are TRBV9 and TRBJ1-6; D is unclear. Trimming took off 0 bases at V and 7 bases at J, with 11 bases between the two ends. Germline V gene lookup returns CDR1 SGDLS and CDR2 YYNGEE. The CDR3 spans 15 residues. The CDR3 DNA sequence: TGTGCCAGCAGCGTAGCCGTCGTGTGGAATTCACCCCTCCACTTT. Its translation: CASSVAVVWNSPLHF.

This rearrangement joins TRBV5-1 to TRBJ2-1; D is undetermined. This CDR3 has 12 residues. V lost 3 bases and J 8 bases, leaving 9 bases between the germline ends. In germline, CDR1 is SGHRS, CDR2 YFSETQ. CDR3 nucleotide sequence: TGCGCCAGCAGCTGGATCTTTGATGAGCAGTTCTTC. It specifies CASSWIFDEQFF.

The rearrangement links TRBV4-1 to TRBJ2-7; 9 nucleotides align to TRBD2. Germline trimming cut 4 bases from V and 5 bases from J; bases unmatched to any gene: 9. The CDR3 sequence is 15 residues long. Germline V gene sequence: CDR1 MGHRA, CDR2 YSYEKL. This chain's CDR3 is CASSLSGSGVHEQYF. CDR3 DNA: TGCGCCAGCAGCCTTAGCGGGAGCGGGGTCCACGAGCAGTACTTC.

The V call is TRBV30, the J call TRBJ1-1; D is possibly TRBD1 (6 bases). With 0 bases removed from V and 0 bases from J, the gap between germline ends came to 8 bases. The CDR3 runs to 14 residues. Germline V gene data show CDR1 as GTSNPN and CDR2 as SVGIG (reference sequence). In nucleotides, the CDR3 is TGTGCCTGGAGTGTACAGGGCCTGAACACTGAAGCTTTCTTT. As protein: CAWSVQGLNTEAFF.

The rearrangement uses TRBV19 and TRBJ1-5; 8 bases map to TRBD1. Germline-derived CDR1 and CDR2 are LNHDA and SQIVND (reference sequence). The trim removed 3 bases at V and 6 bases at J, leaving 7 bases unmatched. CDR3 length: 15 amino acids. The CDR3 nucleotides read TGTGCCAGTAGTATTCTGACAGGGGAGTTTCAGCCCCAGCATTTT. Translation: CASSILTGEFQPQHF.

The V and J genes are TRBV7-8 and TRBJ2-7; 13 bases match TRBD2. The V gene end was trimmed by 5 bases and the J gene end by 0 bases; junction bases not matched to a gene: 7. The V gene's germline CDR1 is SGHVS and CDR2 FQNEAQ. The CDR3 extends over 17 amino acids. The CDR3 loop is CASSRGTSGTSSYEQYF. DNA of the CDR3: TGTGCCAGCAGCCGCGGGACTAGCGGGACCAGCTCCTACGAGCAGTACTTC.

CDR3 bases: TGTGCCAGCAGGTTAGGGGACTATGGCTACACCTTC. Protein: CASRLGDYGYTF. V and J are TRBV2 and TRBJ1-2; D is perhaps TRBD1 (5 bases). The V gene's germline CDR1 is SNHLY and CDR2 FYNNEI. This CDR3 is built from 12 residues. Trimming pared 6 bases from V and 3 bases from J, leaving 8 bases between. The complete variable domain, with remaining parts taken from reference TRBV2 and TRBJ1-2, reads EPEVTQTPSHQVTQMGQEVILRCVPISNHLYFYWYRQILGQKVEFLVSFYNNEISEKSEIFDDQFSVERPDGSNFTLKIRSTKLEDSAMYFCASRLGDYGYTFGSGTRLTVV.

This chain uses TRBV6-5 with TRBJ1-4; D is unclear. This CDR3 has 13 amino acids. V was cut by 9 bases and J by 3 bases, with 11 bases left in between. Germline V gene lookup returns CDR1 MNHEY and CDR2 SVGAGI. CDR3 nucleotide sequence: TGTGCCAGTAAGGCGGCCCCTAATGAAAAACTGTTTTTT. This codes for CASKAAPNEKLFF.

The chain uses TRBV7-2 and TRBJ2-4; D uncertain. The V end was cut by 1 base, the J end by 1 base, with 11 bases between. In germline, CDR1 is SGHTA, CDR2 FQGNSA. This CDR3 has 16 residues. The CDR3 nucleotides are TGTGCCAGCAGCTTAGATGGCACGGCGGCCAAAAACATTCAGTACTTC. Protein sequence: CASSLDGTAAKNIQYF. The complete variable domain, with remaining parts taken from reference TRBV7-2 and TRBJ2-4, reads GAGVSQSPSNKVTEKGKDVELRCDPISGHTALYWYRQSLGQGLEFLIYFQGNSAPDKSGLPSDRFSAERTGGSVSTLTIQRTQQEDSAVYLCASSLDGTAAKNIQYFGAGTRLSVL.

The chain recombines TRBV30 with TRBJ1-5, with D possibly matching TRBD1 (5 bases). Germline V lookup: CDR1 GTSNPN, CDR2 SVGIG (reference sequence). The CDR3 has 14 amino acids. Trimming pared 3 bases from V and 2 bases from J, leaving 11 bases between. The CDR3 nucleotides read TGTGCCTGGAGGAAAAGAGGGGGCAATCAGCCCCAGCATTTT. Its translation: CAWRKRGGNQPQHF.

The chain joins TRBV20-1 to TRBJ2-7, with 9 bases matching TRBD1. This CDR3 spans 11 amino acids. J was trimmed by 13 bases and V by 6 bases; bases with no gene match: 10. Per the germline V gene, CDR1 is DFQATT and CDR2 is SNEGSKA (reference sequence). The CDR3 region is CSAGIGTGLYF. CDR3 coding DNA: TGCAGTGCCGGAATCGGGACAGGGCTCTACTTC.

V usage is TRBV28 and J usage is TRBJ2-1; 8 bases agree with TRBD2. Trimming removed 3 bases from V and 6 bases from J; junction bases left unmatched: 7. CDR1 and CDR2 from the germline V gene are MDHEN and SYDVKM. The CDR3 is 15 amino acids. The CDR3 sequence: CASSFAGTRSNEQFF. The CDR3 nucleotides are TGTGCCAGCAGTTTCGCCGGGACTAGAAGCAATGAGCAGTTCTTC.

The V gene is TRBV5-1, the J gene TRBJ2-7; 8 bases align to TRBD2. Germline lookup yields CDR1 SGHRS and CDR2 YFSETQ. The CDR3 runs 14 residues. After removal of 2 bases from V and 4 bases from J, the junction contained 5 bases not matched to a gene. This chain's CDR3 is CASSFTSGGYEQYF. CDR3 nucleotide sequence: TGCGCCAGCAGCTTTACGTCGGGAGGGTACGAGCAGTACTTC.

CDR3: CASSLQSSGANVLTF. DNA for the CDR3: TGTGCCAGCAGCCTCCAGTCCTCTGGGGCCAACGTCCTGACTTTC. The chain recombines TRBV6-1 with TRBJ2-6; no reliable D call. The CDR3 length is 15 residues. V lost 6 bases and J 0 bases, leaving 9 bases between the germline ends. The V gene's germline CDR1 is MNHNS and CDR2 SASEGT.

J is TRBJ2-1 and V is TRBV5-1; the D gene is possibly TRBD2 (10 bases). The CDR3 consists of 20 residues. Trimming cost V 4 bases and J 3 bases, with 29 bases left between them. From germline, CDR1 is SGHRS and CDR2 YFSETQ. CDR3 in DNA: TGCGCCAGCAGCCCGAAAACAGGGGGCGAAACTAGCGGGATCTACAATGAGCAGTTCTTC. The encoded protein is CASSPKTGGETSGIYNEQFF.

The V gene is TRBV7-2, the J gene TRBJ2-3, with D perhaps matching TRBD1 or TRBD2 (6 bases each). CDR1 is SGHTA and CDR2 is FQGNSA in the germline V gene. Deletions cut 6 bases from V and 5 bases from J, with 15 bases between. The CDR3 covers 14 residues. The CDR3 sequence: CASRFGGGKDTQYF. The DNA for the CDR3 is TGTGCCAGCAGATTCGGAGGGGGAAAAGATACGCAGTATTTT.

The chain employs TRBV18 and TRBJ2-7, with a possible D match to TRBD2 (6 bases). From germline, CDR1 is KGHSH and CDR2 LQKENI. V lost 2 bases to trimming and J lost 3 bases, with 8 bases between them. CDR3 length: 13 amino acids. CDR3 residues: CASSPGTDYEQYF. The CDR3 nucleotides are TGTGCCAGCTCACCAGGGACTGACTACGAGCAGTACTTC.

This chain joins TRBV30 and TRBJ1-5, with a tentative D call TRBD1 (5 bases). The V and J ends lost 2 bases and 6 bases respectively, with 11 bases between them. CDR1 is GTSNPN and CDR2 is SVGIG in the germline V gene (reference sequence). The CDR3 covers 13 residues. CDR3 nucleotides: TGTGCCTGGAGTAAAGGGGAAAGTCAGCCCCAGCATTTT. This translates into CAWSKGESQPQHF.

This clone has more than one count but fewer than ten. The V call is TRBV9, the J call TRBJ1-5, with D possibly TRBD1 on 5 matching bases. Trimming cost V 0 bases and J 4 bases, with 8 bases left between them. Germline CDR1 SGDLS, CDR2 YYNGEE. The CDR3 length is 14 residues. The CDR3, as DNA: TGTGCCAGCAGCGTAGGCCCAGGGAATCAGCCCCAGCATTTT. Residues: CASSVGPGNQPQHF.

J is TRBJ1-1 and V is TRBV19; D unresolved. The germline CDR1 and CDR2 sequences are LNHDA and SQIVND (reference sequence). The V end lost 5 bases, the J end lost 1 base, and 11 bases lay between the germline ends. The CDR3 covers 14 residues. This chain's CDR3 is CASSPAWGNTEAFF. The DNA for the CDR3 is TGTGCCAGTAGTCCTGCTTGGGGGAACACTGAAGCTTTCTTT.

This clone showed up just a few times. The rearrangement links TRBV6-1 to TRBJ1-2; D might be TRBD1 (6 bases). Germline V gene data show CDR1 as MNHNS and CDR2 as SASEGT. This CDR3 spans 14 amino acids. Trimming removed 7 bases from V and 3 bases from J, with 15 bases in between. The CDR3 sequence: CASNSGRTDYGYTF. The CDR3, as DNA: TGTGCCAGCAACTCTGGCCGGACAGACTATGGCTACACCTTC.